These T cell receptor beta chains were read from a single sample in a study of blood T cell repertoires in COVID-19. Only in-frame clones appear in the TCRdb table, and some are missing; sequencing was by immunoSEQ multiplex PCR. The data contain 130,000 to 150,000 clones, 81% of them singletons. The specimen was peripheral blood. Receptors were obtained from a human donor with acute or convalescent COVID-19. The donor label of this sample is uncertain. Both conserved end residues are part of each CDR3. D genes are given only for firm matches. Clone sizes are given selectively: once, few, many, or a class where the clone is expanded.

v_call	clone_size	j_call	d_call	cdr3_nt	cdr3_aa
TRBV7-9	-	TRBJ1-2	-	TGTGCCAGCAGCTCGTCCGGACAAAGGAACTATGGCTACACCTTC	CASSSSGQRNYGYTF
TRBV6-2/TRBV6-3	-	TRBJ2-1	-	TGTGCCAGCAGCCCCATGGGGCAGGGCGGCAATGAGCAGTTCTTC	CASSPMGQGGNEQFF
TRBV24-1	once	TRBJ2-2	-	TGTGCCACGGAGGGTCAGGGTGGGAAGACCGGGGAGCTGTTTTTT	CATEGQGGKTGELFF
TRBV5-1	-	TRBJ1-1	-	TGCGCCAGCAGCCTTGGGAACCTGAAGGGGACTGAAGCTTTCTTT	CASSLGNLKGTEAFF
TRBV2	-	TRBJ1-2	-	TGTGCCAGCAGTGGACAGGACTATGGCTACACCTTC	CASSGQDYGYTF
TRBV4-1	-	TRBJ2-3	TRBD2	TGCGCCAGCAGCCAAGTGTGGGGAGCGGGGGGCCTAGGTACGCAGTATTTT	CASSQVWGAGGLGTQYF
TRBV5-1	-	TRBJ2-2	TRBD1	TGCGCCAGCAAAAGGGGGACAGGGGACACCGGGGAGCTGTTTTTT	CASKRGTGDTGELFF
TRBV3-1/TRBV3-2	-	TRBJ2-5	TRBD2	TGTGCCAGCAGTTCAGGGACTAGCGGTGAAGAGACCCAGTACTTC	CASSSGTSGEETQYF
TRBV5-4	-	TRBJ2-1	-	TGTGCCAGCAGCTTGAGAAGGCAGGCGGGTGACAATGAGCAGTTCTTC	CASSLRRQAGDNEQFF
TRBV7-2	-	TRBJ2-7	-	TGTGCCAGCAGCCCCCTCTCTCAAACGGCCTACGAGCAGTACTTC	CASSPLSQTAYEQYF